This T cell receptor beta chain was found in a study of cytomegalovirus exposure and HLA in healthy donors (TCRdb year 2017). The study in broad terms: In an earlier analysis of 450 to 750 of the donors, 276 Gb of sequence data and 100 million or so unique TCR beta sequences from about 180 million T cells were reported. An early release covering just under 650 HLA-typed donors comprised 300 to 350 gigabases of sequencing data and roughly 85 million unique TCR sequences. Among the roughly 370 genotyped donors, around 81% belonged to the genetic ancestry cluster associated with self-reported Caucasian donors. The aim of the study was to test whether cataloging public T cell receptors could identify signatures of past pathogen exposure. The T cell repertoires of some 700 subjects were profiled by immunosequencing and related to cytomegalovirus serostatus. In addition to the first cohort of 666 subjects, a separate validation cohort of approximately 110 different subjects was used. To predict cytomegalovirus infection status, the study brought together high-throughput TCR immunosequencing, statistical association of individual TCRs with disease status, and machine learning. In a later analysis, previously published TCR beta repertoires from more than 500 donors were re-analyzed and high-resolution HLA genotyping was added so that TCR occurrence patterns could be studied. Rather than drawing on any new phenotypic data, the later analysis identified candidate immune exposures from TCR beta sequences and the way those sequences occurred across donors. To decide whether each TCR beta V gene segment behaved as functional or pseudogenic, an earlier analysis of some 540 of the donors relied on high-throughput TCR beta sequencing. Donor age, sex, ethnicity and CMV serostatus were compiled together with the repertoire data. A later genetic analysis used genome-wide SNP genotypes for about 65% of the 666 donors, treating that subset as a discovery cohort. All discovery cohort repertoires had been generated on a single sequencing platform. Class I and class II HLA loci were covered by the typing at four-digit resolution. The number of typed donors differed by locus: roughly 629-640 for A, B, C, DRB1 and DQB1; 500 to 550 for DQA1; approximately 610 for DPA1; and approximately 450 for DPB1. Because of strong linkage in the cohort, roughly five DR-DQ haplotypes were treated as single units for association and clustering. Among some 410 genotyped donors of the cohort, an average of around 240,000 unique TCR beta nucleotide sequences were sequenced per donor, roughly a sixth of them non-productive.

Remarks on this clone: What antigen it recognizes has not been identified. Base qualities are missing; no much larger clone stands one base away.

Libraries came from the immunoSEQ multiplex PCR assay. For the multiplex PCR, a mixture combining 60 forward primers for TCR Vbeta segments and 13 reverse primers for TCR Jbeta segments was used. A multiplex PCR assay on genomic DNA amplified the CDR3 region of rearranged TCR beta genes. On the Illumina HiSeq System, the amplified TCR beta libraries were sequenced as 87-base-pair reads. As for the authors' bioinformatics: Across the 500 to 850 repertoires, a later analysis counted roughly 84 million unique TCR beta chains, about 10 million of which were shared by at least two donors. A nearest-neighbor algorithm error-corrected the raw reads and collapsed the reads into unique sequences, merging closely related sequences to remove PCR and sequencing errors. Alignment of CDR3 sequences to IMGT reference sequences was used to assign V, D and J gene segments. Each retained sequence needed at least a six-nucleotide match to both a V gene segment and a J gene segment. A rearrangement was called productive if the CDR3 had no stop codons and remained in frame with V and J, and every other rearrangement was called non-productive. CDR3 was defined by IMGT convention, running from the second conserved V-encoded cysteine to the conserved J-encoded phenylalanine. The earlier analysis of 500 to 600 of the donors excluded sequences that lacked an unambiguous match to a single V gene segment. In an earlier analysis of 450 to 750 of the donors, a V segment was called functional when productive rearrangements were above 56.7%, and segregating when the standard deviation between donors exceeded 5%. A statistical classification framework was developed to diagnose cytomegalovirus status using the catalog of TCR beta chain sequences. A later analysis assigned V and J genes by comparing TCR nucleotide sequences with IMGT/GENE-DB human TR gene sequences. A later analysis assigned CDR3 sequences and most-parsimonious VDJ recombination scenarios with the TCRdist pipeline. In a later analysis, each TCR beta chain was defined by its CDR3 amino acid sequence together with its V-gene family, and reads without a unique V-gene family were excluded. To address suspected cross-contamination and a sequencing artifact, a later analysis removed a few hundred highly shared, low-generation-probability nucleotide sequences. A later analysis calculated a clonal expansion index for each public chain from normalized within-repertoire ranks of inferred template counts. In a later analysis, generation probabilities were computed with a VDJ recombination model fitted to out-of-frame rearrangements, and the resulting probabilities were checked against IGoR. In a later analysis, TCR-TCR, TCR-HLA and TCR-CMV co-occurrence was scored with hypergeometric tests, and a repertoire-size bias correction was applied to TCR pairs. In a later analysis, false discovery rates were estimated by permuting HLA or CMV assignments 20 times. In a later analysis, co-occurring TCRs were grouped using DBSCAN, and TCRdist sequence similarity was added for clustering within HLA-allele-positive subsets. Repertoires with fewer than 30,000 or more than 120,000 public chains, plus five repertoires with anomalous nucleotide sharing, were excluded from co-occurrence clustering. Held by TCRdb, this immuneACCESS table contains in-frame sequences only and omits some clones. Under half of the omission traces to an unresolved V gene where checked; the cause of the rest is unknown. For V, J and clone size, that table is used; D and trimming come from the DNA. The sample includes approximately 110,000 clones, with 80% to 85% observed a single time. The top ten hold roughly 2% of the sample.

Its CDR3 holds 15 amino acids, cysteine through phenylalanine. Only the CDR3 region is kept as DNA, spanning 45 bases read in frame from base 1. Via the germline V gene (reference sequence), CDR1 is LNHDA and CDR2 SQIVND. V was cut back by 3 bases and J by 1 base, leaving a gap of 12 bases between them. The study at large found these results: In a later analysis, most CMV-associated TCR beta chains were found to appear HLA-restricted, with HLA associations seemingly driven largely by CMV exposure. Across donors, most TCR sequences were observed very rarely, whereas some public TCRs were present in many individuals. The only immune exposure information available for the cohort was CMV serostatus. The authors suggested that the approach could potentially be extended to other disease states and immunological phenotypes. Correlated functional status among segregating V segments might be attributable to linkage disequilibrium, but an unknown experimental factor could not be ruled out. In a later analysis, 15,000 to 20,000 TCR beta sequences were associated with specific HLA alleles at a false discovery rate of 0.05. Assigning TCR associations to individual alleles was difficult when HLA alleles, especially DR and DQ, strongly co-occurred. Because HLA typing was unavailable for some donors at each locus, only the typed subset was used in association tests. This cohort had only TCR beta chains sequenced, and the lack of alpha or paired-chain data limited which features could be detected. Presence/absence analyses assumed roughly uniform sequencing depth across donors, an assumption that may not hold. In an earlier analysis of fewer than 750 of the donors, most TCR beta V segments were observed in productive rearrangements about 87% or about 30% of the time, broadly matching IMGT annotations. The study gave a list of about 160 TCR beta chains associated with cytomegalovirus. In both the original and validation cohorts, the classifier was reported to diagnose cytomegalovirus status with high specificity and sensitivity. A cluster of highly shared sequence variants was judged likely to be a technical artifact of the sequencing pipeline. Compared with equally common non-associated chains, HLA-associated TCR beta chains in a later analysis were more clonally expanded and had lower generation probabilities. A later analysis found that TCR association rates varied across HLA loci, with DRB1 alleles showing the most associated TCRs and HLA-C alleles the fewest. Because counts were too low, under 20 rarely observed V segments, including chromosome 9 orphons, were left out of the earlier analysis of some 600 of the donors. A few of the identified cytomegalovirus-associated TCR beta chains were confirmed in vitro to be specific for cytomegalovirus antigens. The 87-base-pair reads could not distinguish some IMGT-functional V segments, including TRBV6-2 and TRBV6-3, so those segments were excluded. In a later analysis, several top co-occurrence clusters were reported to appear linked to parvovirus B19, influenza, CMV and Epstein-Barr virus. A further reported finding was that TCR beta sequences accurately predicted the HLA-A and HLA-B alleles for most subjects in the first cohort. In a later genetic analysis, fewer N-insertions in productive TCRs were reported among donors in an Asian-associated ancestry cluster than the roughly 700-donor mean. An association between a missense DCLRE1C variant and V-gene and J-gene trimming of TCR beta chains was found in a later genetic analysis and replicated in an independent cohort.

The cohort consisted of approximately 690 healthy bone marrow donors. At the time of sampling, all cohort members were nominally healthy, though unrecorded immune exposures were likely present. The donor was CMV seronegative and belonged to the group of 350 or so seronegative cohort members. A peripheral blood sample was provided by each donor, and peripheral blood mononuclear cells were used for TCR beta sequencing. Genomic DNA was extracted from the blood cell samples with the Qiagen DNeasy Blood Extraction Kit. The rearranged segments are TRBV19 and TRBJ1-2; the D segment cannot be called with confidence. The TCR sequence derives from a woman aged 25 to 39 in good health and CMV-seronegative. The sequencing sample was made of PBMCs. The CDR3 is CASSIGNQRNYGYTF. The DNA reads as follows: TGTGCCAGTAGTATCGGGAATCAGCGTAACTATGGCTACACCTTC.